A single sample is the source of the 26 T cell receptor beta chains below, sequenced in a study of T cells in pancreatic ductal adenocarcinoma. Data came from immunoSEQ multiplex PCR; TCRdb stores just in-frame clones and leaves some out. This sample has 97,000 or so clones, with more than 90% found just once. The selected patients with pancreatic ductal adenocarcinoma had surgery but no neoadjuvant therapy. The sequencing input was PBMCs. Receptors were obtained from a human donor with pancreatic ductal adenocarcinoma.

V and J are TRBV7-9 and TRBJ2-1; perhaps TRBD2 as D (6 bases). V shed 5 bases and J shed 7 bases, with 18 bases lying between them. Germline assignment: CDR1 SEHNR and CDR2 FQNEAQ (reference sequence). The CDR3 consists of 15 residues. As DNA, the CDR3 is TGTGCCAGCAGCACTACGGCGGGGAACCCAAATGAGCAGTTCTTC. Translation: CASSTTAGNPNEQFF.

V usage is TRBV11-1 and J usage is TRBJ2-5, with a weak D call TRBD2 (6 bases). V lost 3 bases and J 10 bases, leaving 15 bases between the germline ends. Germline V gene lookup returns CDR1 SGHAT and CDR2 FQDESV (reference sequence). This CDR3 has 13 residues. The DNA for the CDR3 is TGTGCCAGCAGCTTGGACGTCCGGAGGGTCCAGTACTTC. Translated, it gives CASSLDVRRVQYF.

The chain is built from TRBV6-5 and TRBJ2-7, with 7 positions matching TRBD1. Trimming took 10 bases from V and 5 from J; bases not matched to a gene: 11. Per germline, CDR1 MNHEY and CDR2 SVGAGI. This CDR3 has 13 amino acids. The CDR3 spells CAIGDRVSHEQYF. For the CDR3, the DNA is TGTGCCATAGGAGACAGGGTTAGTCACGAGCAGTACTTC.

The chain combines TRBV4-1 with TRBJ2-5; 8 bases match TRBD2. V shed 4 bases and J 4 bases; nucleotides not matched to a gene: 2. The CDR3 is 13 residues long. The germline V gene has CDR1 MGHRA and CDR2 YSYEKL. Written as DNA, the CDR3 is TGCGCCAGCAGCCGACTAGCGAGAGAGACCCAGTACTTC. Translating gives CASSRLARETQYF.

This chain uses TRBV18 with TRBJ1-2, with 7 positions matching TRBD1. V trimming: 6 bases; J trimming: 1 base; junction bases outside the gene matches: 2. The germline CDR1 and CDR2 sequences are KGHSH and LQKENI. The CDR3 contains 13 residues. The CDR3 loop reads CASSRDSNYGYTF. CDR3 in DNA: TGTGCCAGCTCGCGGGACAGTAACTATGGCTACACCTTC.

This clone has more than one count but fewer than ten. This chain uses TRBV4-3 with TRBJ2-7, with D maybe TRBD2 (6 bases). The CDR3 is made up of 16 amino acids. Per the germline V gene, CDR1 is LGHNA and CDR2 is YSLEER. Trimming pared 0 bases from V and 4 bases from J, leaving 16 bases between. CDR3 sequence reads: CASSQDPGAGRYEQYF. In DNA, the CDR3 is TGCGCCAGCAGCCAAGACCCGGGAGCAGGGAGGTACGAGCAGTACTTC.

The genes are TRBV7-3 and TRBJ2-5; possible D gene TRBD2, 6 bases. Germline-derived CDR1 and CDR2 are SGHTA and FQGTGA. Trimming cost V 4 bases and J 4 bases, with 16 bases left between them. The CDR3 covers 15 residues. The CDR3 here is CASSSPPGSSETQYF. DNA of the CDR3: TGTGCCAGCAGCTCGCCCCCCGGGAGCTCAGAGACCCAGTACTTC.

The chain links TRBV4-1 to TRBJ2-1; 9 positions match TRBD1. Trimming removed 6 bases from V and 4 bases from J; junction bases left unmatched: 7. The CDR3 is 15 amino acids. Germline V gives CDR1 MGHRA, CDR2 YSYEKL. Here the CDR3 DNA reads TGCGCCAGCAGTCGTCCGGGACAGGGATACAATGAGCAGTTCTTC. This translates into CASSRPGQGYNEQFF.

Only one count was recorded for this clone. V gene TRBV6-1 combines with J gene TRBJ2-7; possibly TRBD1 for D (5 bases). V shed 5 bases and J shed 0 bases, with 11 bases lying between them. The CDR3 loop spans 14 amino acids. The V gene's germline CDR1 is MNHNS and CDR2 SASEGT. The CDR3 coding sequence is TGTGCCAGCAGTCAACAGGACCTCTCCTACGAGCAGTACTTC. Its protein is CASSQQDLSYEQYF.

The chain combines TRBV11-3 with TRBJ2-7; TRBD1 matches at 8 bases. Per germline, CDR1 SGHNT and CDR2 YENEEA. This CDR3 region has 13 residues. The V segment lost 5 bases and the J segment 5 bases; nucleotides outside the gene matches: 5. The CDR3 region is CASSKSGGHEQYF. The CDR3, as DNA: TGTGCCAGCAGCAAATCAGGGGGCCACGAGCAGTACTTC.

The J gene is TRBJ2-3, the V gene TRBV10-3; 7 bases match TRBD2. Germline V gives CDR1 ENHRY, CDR2 SYGVKD. J gave up 1 base and V 0 bases, and 1 base lay outside the gene matches. The CDR3 has 15 amino acids. DNA for the CDR3: TGTGCCATCAGTGAGTCCCTAGCGGGCACAGATACGCAGTATTTT. Protein sequence: CAISESLAGTDTQYF.

The CDR3 here is CASSPASGRNVYF. The DNA for the CDR3 is TGTGCCAGTAGTCCAGCTAGCGGGAGAAATGTGTACTTC. The V and J genes are TRBV19 and TRBJ2-7; 10 bases are a match to TRBD2. This CDR3 is built from 13 residues. With V trimmed by 5 bases and J by 12 bases, 10 bases remained unmatched. Germline V gene lookup returns CDR1 LNHDA and CDR2 SQIVND (reference sequence).

This clone was found a few times. The chain combines TRBV7-2 with TRBJ2-2, with 7 bases that match TRBD1. Looked up from germline, CDR1 is SGHTA and CDR2 is FQGNSA. This CDR3 region has 14 residues. The junction had 8 bases not matched to a gene; V was cut back by 6 bases and J by 7 bases. CDR3: CASRPQGVGGELFF. As DNA, the CDR3 is TGTGCCAGCAGACCCCAGGGGGTGGGCGGGGAGCTGTTTTTT.

A remark on this clone: The conserved phenylalanine or tryptophan normally closing the CDR3 is absent here, so this likely arose from a read error. Because the CDR3's place on the DNA is in doubt, the DNA is left out and the CDR3 is given as listed by TCRdb. The chain joins TRBV30 to TRBJ1-2; the DNA was not used to check the table's D call, TRBD1. Germline-derived CDR1 and CDR2 are GTSNPN and SVGIG (reference sequence). 11 amino acids form the CDR3, both terminal residues included. CDR3 region: CAWRFWGPESS.

The V and J genes are TRBV5-3 and TRBJ2-5; D remains unclear. TRBV5-3 is placed among ORFs of uncertain function. This CDR3 contains 13 residues. V was shortened by 0 bases and J by 4 bases, with 7 bases between the two germline ends. The CDR3 loop reads CARSLVQAETQYF. CDR3 in DNA: TGTGCCAGAAGCTTGGTTCAGGCAGAGACCCAGTACTTC.

The rearrangement links TRBV7-2 to TRBJ1-4, with TRBD1 as a possible D gene (5 bases). The CDR3 runs 15 residues. Trimming cost V 5 bases and J 0 bases, with 10 bases left between them. The germline CDR1 and CDR2 sequences are SGHTA and FQGNSA. CDR3 loop: CASSLGHSTNEKLFF. The CDR3 DNA reads TGTGCCAGCAGCCTAGGACACTCAACTAATGAAAAACTGTTTTTT.

The CDR3 sequence: CAWSVPGFGYYEQYF. The CDR3 nucleotides read TGTGCCTGGAGTGTACCCGGGTTTGGCTACTACGAGCAGTACTTC. The chain joins TRBV30 to TRBJ2-7; unclear D gene. V shed 0 bases and J shed 3 bases, with 15 bases lying between them. Looked up from germline, CDR1 is GTSNPN and CDR2 is SVGIG (reference sequence). The CDR3 totals 15 residues.

V and J are TRBV4-3 and TRBJ2-1; a weak D match, TRBD2 (5 bases). This CDR3 contains 15 residues. V shed 0 bases and J shed 2 bases, with 8 bases lying between them. CDR1 and CDR2 from the germline V gene are LGHNA and YSLEER. The CDR3 region is CASSQELGAYNEQFF. The CDR3 nucleotides are TGCGCCAGCAGCCAAGAACTAGGAGCCTACAATGAGCAGTTCTTC.

This chain joins TRBV4-1 and TRBJ1-2; 7 positions match TRBD1. CDR1 is MGHRA, CDR2 YSYEKL, per germline. The CDR3 sequence is 17 residues long. Losses at the gene ends were 1 base for V and 1 base for J; bases not matched to a gene: 9. DNA of the CDR3: TGCGCCAGCAGCCAAGCTAGGGACAGTTCCTTTAACTATGGCTACACCTTC. Its protein is CASSQARDSSFNYGYTF.

The chain links TRBV7-9 to TRBJ1-2; TRBD1 matches at 12 bases. The CDR3 is 15 amino acids. V dropped 8 bases and J dropped 7; count of bases not matched to a gene: 11. In germline, CDR1 is SEHNR, CDR2 FQNEAQ (reference sequence). The CDR3 is CASPSGTGGAGGYTF. In DNA form, the CDR3 reads TGTGCCAGCCCCTCCGGGACAGGGGGCGCAGGTGGCTACACCTTC.

The rearrangement links TRBV2 to TRBJ2-3; 14 nucleotides line up with TRBD2. The germline gives CDR1 SNHLY, CDR2 FYNNEI. Trimming removed 5 bases from V and 3 bases from J; junction bases left unmatched: 13. This CDR3 has 19 amino acids. CDR3 loop: CASSYEALGTSGRTDTQYF. CDR3 coding DNA: TGTGCCAGCAGTTACGAAGCCCTCGGGACTAGCGGGAGAACAGATACGCAGTATTTT.

This clone has only one observation. The chain is built from TRBV19 and TRBJ2-7; 10 bases agree with TRBD1. Unmatched junction bases numbered 7, after V lost 9 bases and J lost 5 bases. CDR3 size: 13 residues. Looked up from germline, CDR1 is LNHDA and CDR2 is SQIVND (reference sequence). CDR3 coding DNA: TGTGCCAGCGTGGGACAGGGGCTTGACGAGCAGTACTTC. Encoded protein: CASVGQGLDEQYF.

The chain recombines TRBV29-1 with TRBJ2-5; 8 bases fit TRBD1. The CDR3 is made up of 11 amino acids. V shed 6 bases and J 5 bases; nucleotides not matched to a gene: 2. Germline-derived CDR1 and CDR2 are SQVTM and ANQGSEA. In DNA form, the CDR3 reads TGCAGCGTCCGACAGGGGGAGACCCAGTACTTC. This gives the protein CSVRQGETQYF.

The CDR3 here is CASSHGTSGTYEQYF. The CDR3 DNA reads as TGCGCCAGCAGCCATGGGACTAGCGGCACCTACGAGCAGTACTTC. The rearrangement joins TRBV4-1 to TRBJ2-7; 11 bases fit TRBD2. The CDR3 is 15 residues long. V was clipped by 3 bases and J by 2 bases; unmatched bases: 3. Germline V gives CDR1 MGHRA, CDR2 YSYEKL.

The chain combines TRBV11-3 with TRBJ2-2; 7 bases are shared with TRBD2. This CDR3 is 15 amino acids long. J gave up 4 bases and V 6 bases, and 8 bases lay outside the gene matches. The germline V gene encodes CDR1 SGHNT and CDR2 YENEEA. DNA of the CDR3: TGTGCCAGCAGTTCGCCGCGGGAGAGCACCGGGGAGCTGTTTTTT. It yields the protein CASSSPRESTGELFF. Looking up the rest from reference TRBV11-3 and TRBJ2-2 gives the full variable domain: EAGVVQSPRYKIIEKKQPVAFWCNPISGHNTLYWYLQNLGQGPELLIRYENEEAVDDSQLPKDRFSAERLKGVDSTLKIQPAELGDSAVYLCASSSPRESTGELFFGEGSRLTVL.

The CDR3 region is CASSLGGTGGTEAFF. CDR3 DNA: TGCGCCAGCAGCTTGGGAGGGACAGGCGGGACTGAAGCTTTCTTT. The chain employs TRBV5-1 and TRBJ1-1, with 8 bases aligning to TRBD1. There are 15 residues in the CDR3. V gave up 0 bases and J gave up 5 bases; unmatched junction bases: 6. Germline V gene lookup returns CDR1 SGHRS and CDR2 YFSETQ.